Listed below are T cell receptor beta chains from one sample, sequenced in a study of OX40 agonist ivuxolimab in advanced cancers. Measured with immunoSEQ multiplex PCR; TCRdb has only the in-frame clones, and not every one. The profile shows roughly 61,000 clones, approximately 86% of them singletons. The material sequenced was CD4+ or CD8+ T cells sorted from blood, taken in a trial of the OX40 agonist ivuxolimab. These receptors were obtained from an adult with an advanced solid tumor such as melanoma, head and neck, liver or kidney cancer. CDR3s include the opening cysteine and the closing phenylalanine or tryptophan. Each record gives: clone size, V gene, D gene, J gene, CDR3 DNA, CDR3 protein. D genes are given only for firm matches. Clone size appears in some rows only: once, few, many, or a class for an expanded clone.

>-|TRBV5-4|-|TRBJ1-2
TGTGCCAGCAGCTCTGCAGTAAACTATGGCTACACCTTC
CASSSAVNYGYTF
>-|TRBV7-2|-|TRBJ2-3
TGTGCCAGCAGCTTAAAATGGGGAACAGATACGCAGTATTTT
CASSLKWGTDTQYF
>-|TRBV14|-|TRBJ1-6
TGTGCCAGCAGCCAAGAGACTGTCCCAGTCACACCCCTCCACTTT
CASSQETVPVTPLHF
>-|TRBV7-9|-|TRBJ2-3
TGTGCCAGCAGCTCTGTAAGAGATACGCAGTATTTT
CASSSVRDTQYF
>-|TRBV11-2|-|TRBJ2-1
TGTGCCAGCTCCAGGCCCCTGGGTTACAATGAGCAGTTCTTC
CASSRPLGYNEQFF
>-|TRBV4-2|-|TRBJ2-7
TGTGCCAGCAGCCAAGCAAGACAGTCCACCTACGAGCAGTACTTC
CASSQARQSTYEQYF
>-|TRBV7-2|TRBD2|TRBJ2-3
TGTGCCAGCAGCTCAGGGACTAGCGGGAGCCGAGATACGCAGTATTTT
CASSSGTSGSRDTQYF
>-|TRBV2|TRBD1|TRBJ2-7
TGTGCCAGCAAAGGGGACAGACAAAACTACGAGCAGTACTTC
CASKGDRQNYEQYF
>-|TRBV18|-|TRBJ2-7
TGTGCCAGCTCACCACCCCAGGGGATCTACGAGCAGTACTTC
CASSPPQGIYEQYF
>-|TRBV5-1|TRBD2|TRBJ2-1
TGCGCCAGCAGCTTGTTACTAGCGGGAGACGGGGGCAATGAGCAGTTCTTC
CASSLLLAGDGGNEQFF
>-|TRBV29-1|-|TRBJ1-3
TGCAGCGTTTCAAGTTTCTCTGGAAACACCATATATTTT
CSVSSFSGNTIYF
>-|TRBV5-4|TRBD2|TRBJ2-3
TGTGCCAGCAGCTTGTACGGGATCAAAGCGGGAGGCACAGATACGCAGTATTTT
CASSLYGIKAGGTDTQYF
>-|TRBV18|TRBD1|TRBJ2-1
TGTGCCAGCTCACCCGGGACAGGGGGCTTTGAGCAGTTCTTC
CASSPGTGGFEQFF
>-|TRBV5-6|-|TRBJ2-2
TGTGCCAGCAGCTTCGAACTTAACACCGGGGAGCTGTTTTTT
CASSFELNTGELFF
>-|TRBV18|-|TRBJ2-7
TGTGCCAGCTCACCTGTCTCCTACGAGCAGTACTTC
CASSPVSYEQYF
>-|TRBV13|TRBD1|TRBJ2-3
TGTGCCAGCAGCCACAGGGGGCGCGGGGATACGCAGTATTTT
CASSHRGRGDTQYF
>-|TRBV5-5|-|TRBJ2-1
TGTGCCAGCAGCTTTGGCGGGCACAATGAGCAGTTCTTC
CASSFGGHNEQFF
>-|TRBV2|TRBD1|TRBJ2-5
TGTGCCAGCAGCCCCGACAGGGCCCAAGAGACCCAGTACTTC
CASSPDRAQETQYF
>-|TRBV10-2|-|TRBJ2-7
TGCGCCAGCAGTGTTGGACACGAGCAGTACTTC
CASSVGHEQYF
>-|TRBV28|TRBD1|TRBJ1-2
TGTGCCAGCAGATCAGGGGGCCCCTATGGCTACACCTTC
CASRSGGPYGYTF
>-|TRBV4-3|-|TRBJ2-3
TGCGCCAGCAGCCAAGATCGATTGGGGACAGATACGCAGTATTTT
CASSQDRLGTDTQYF
>-|TRBV4-1|-|TRBJ1-5
TGCGCCAGCAGCCAAGATAGGCAGGGGACCCATCAGCCCCAGCATTTT
CASSQDRQGTHQPQHF
>-|TRBV14|-|TRBJ2-5
TGTGCCAGCAGCCTACTGGGCGGGGAGACCCAGTACTTC
CASSLLGGETQYF
>-|TRBV6-5|-|TRBJ1-1
TGTGCCAGCACCCTCGGACGGTCGAACACTGAAGCTTTCTTT
CASTLGRSNTEAFF
>-|TRBV27|TRBD1|TRBJ1-5
TGTGCCAGCAAGCCGGGACAGGGACCCAATCAGCCCCAGCATTTT
CASKPGQGPNQPQHF
>-|TRBV19|-|TRBJ1-4
TGTGCCAGTAGTCCCGCGGGAGCGATGCTCCATGAAAAACTGTTTTTT
CASSPAGAMLHEKLFF
>-|TRBV9|-|TRBJ2-7
TGTGCCAGCAGCGTAGGGGAAGGAGCCTACTACGAGCAGTACTTC
CASSVGEGAYYEQYF
>-|TRBV18|-|TRBJ1-3
TGTGCCAGCTCACCACCGAACGGATACTCTGGAAACACCATATATTTT
CASSPPNGYSGNTIYF
>-|TRBV2|-|TRBJ2-7
TGTGCCAGTAGAGATTATAGCTCCTACGAGCAGTACTTC
CASRDYSSYEQYF
>-|TRBV4-3|-|TRBJ1-3
TGCGCCAGCAGCAACGACCGGCTGAGCTCTGGAAACACCATATATTTT
CASSNDRLSSGNTIYF
>-|TRBV30|TRBD1|TRBJ1-3
TGTGCCTGGAGCCGGGACAGCGGCTCTGGAAACACCATATATTTT
CAWSRDSGSGNTIYF
>few|TRBV29-1|-|TRBJ2-5
TGCAGCGTTGTGCCCCGTGAGACCCAGTACTTC
CSVVPRETQYF
>once|TRBV6-1|-|TRBJ1-6
TGTGCCAGCAGTGAAGTGGGGGGGAGCTCCTATAATTCACCCCTCCACTTT
CASSEVGGSSYNSPLHF
>-|TRBV7-2|-|TRBJ2-1
TGTGCCAGCAGCCGTGTGGGCTCCTACAATGAGCAGTTCTTC
CASSRVGSYNEQFF
>-|TRBV5-4|-|TRBJ2-1
TGTGCCAGCAGCTCGGTCGCAGGGCAGTTCTTC
CASSSVAGQFF
>once|TRBV28|-|TRBJ1-5
TGTGCCAGCAGGTGGGGGAGGGGTAATCAGCCCCAGCATTTT
CASRWGRGNQPQHF
>-|TRBV5-4|-|TRBJ2-1
TGTGCCAGCAGCAGGGGACTGGACTACAATGAGCAGTTCTTC
CASSRGLDYNEQFF
>-|TRBV9|-|TRBJ1-1
TGTGCCAGCTCCGGGGGCAGTTTAATGAACACTGAAGCTTTCTTT
CASSGGSLMNTEAFF
>-|TRBV2|-|TRBJ2-2
TGTGCCAGCAGAAAAGGGGCGGGGAGCACCGGGGAGCTGTTTTTT
CASRKGAGSTGELFF
>-|TRBV6-5|-|TRBJ1-6
TGTGCCAGCAGCTCAGGTCCGGATTCACCCCTCCACTTT
CASSSGPDSPLHF
>-|TRBV15|TRBD1|TRBJ2-7
TGTGCCACCAGCAGAGATCTGGGACAGACGGGCTACGAGCAGTACTTC
CATSRDLGQTGYEQYF
>-|TRBV25-1|-|TRBJ1-2
TGTGCCAGCAGCGACTACAGGACTGGCTACACCTTC
CASSDYRTGYTF
>-|TRBV29-1|-|TRBJ2-7
TGCAGCGTCGCGTCGGGGACCTACGAGCAGTACTTC
CSVASGTYEQYF
>-|TRBV9|TRBD2|TRBJ2-7
TGTGCCAGCAGCCGGGACCGACTAGCGGGAGGGGCCTACGAGCAGTACTTC
CASSRDRLAGGAYEQYF
>once|TRBV19|TRBD2|TRBJ2-5
TGTGCCAGGTTAGCGGGAGGGCCGGAGACCCAGTACTTC
CARLAGGPETQYF
>-|TRBV5-6|TRBD1|TRBJ1-1
TGTGCCAGCAGCCGGGGACAGGGGGACACTGAAGCTTTCTTT
CASSRGQGDTEAFF
>few|TRBV27|TRBD1|TRBJ2-5
TGTGCCAGCAACCTTGACAGGGGACAAGAGACCCAGTACTTC
CASNLDRGQETQYF
>-|TRBV7-2|-|TRBJ2-5
TGTGCCGGCAGTTCACCATGGGGGGAGACCCAGTACTTC
CAGSSPWGETQYF
>few|TRBV5-1|-|TRBJ2-7
TGCGCCAGCAGCTTGGCCATCGGGATCTACGAGCAGTACTTC
CASSLAIGIYEQYF
>-|TRBV4-3|TRBD1|TRBJ2-2
TGCGCCAGCAGCCAGGGACAGGGGCCGAACACCGGGGAGCTGTTTTTT
CASSQGQGPNTGELFF